These T cell receptor beta chains were read from a single sample in a study of shared clonotypes between healthy human individuals. Libraries were prepared by immunoSEQ multiplex PCR; TCRdb keeps only in-frame clonotypes and omits some of them. The sample comprises roughly 2,000,000 clones, about 95% of which are singletons, and 0.9% to 1.5% rests with the top ten. Input material: naive CD8+ T cells sorted from blood. These receptors were obtained from a man younger than 30 in good health. Each CDR3 is given with its conserved first and last residue. D genes are given only for firm matches. Size is stated for part of the rows, as once, few or many counts, or as a class when the clone is expanded.

V: TRBV5-1
D: TRBD2
size: NA
J: TRBJ2-7
DNA: TGCGCCAGCGACCCGGGCACCGGGGGGTACGAGCAGTACTTC
CDR3: CASDPGTGGYEQYF

V: TRBV7-9
D: TRBD1
size: NA
J: TRBJ1-1
DNA: TGTGCCAGCAGCACCGGGACAGGGCCTGGGGGGACTGAAGCTTTCTTT
CDR3: CASSTGTGPGGTEAFF

V: TRBV6-5
D: NA
size: NA
J: TRBJ2-3
DNA: TGTGCCACCCACACGGCCGGTACAGATACGCAGTATTTT
CDR3: CATHTAGTDTQYF

V: TRBV29-1
D: NA
size: NA
J: TRBJ2-6
DNA: TGCAGCGTTGTCGGGACTTCTTACTCTGGGGCCAACGTCCTGACTTTC
CDR3: CSVVGTSYSGANVLTF

V: TRBV29-1
D: NA
size: NA
J: TRBJ1-2
DNA: TGCAGCGTCCAGGTCGGGGATGACTATGGCTACACCTTC
CDR3: CSVQVGDDYGYTF

V: TRBV15
D: NA
size: NA
J: TRBJ1-5
DNA: TGTGCCACCAGCAGAAATCTGGCTCTCGAGGGTTATAGCAATCAGCCCCAGCATTTT
CDR3: CATSRNLALEGYSNQPQHF

V: TRBV7-2
D: NA
size: NA
J: TRBJ2-1
DNA: TGTGCCAGCAGCTTTGGGGTTTACAATGAGCAGTTCTTC
CDR3: CASSFGVYNEQFF

V: TRBV5-6
D: NA
size: NA
J: TRBJ2-1
DNA: TGTGCCAGCAGCTTGGTTATCGAAAATGAGCAGTTCTTC
CDR3: CASSLVIENEQFF

V: TRBV11-2
D: NA
size: NA
J: TRBJ2-1
DNA: TGTGCCAGCAGCTTAGCGGGGTGGAATGAGCAGTTCTTC
CDR3: CASSLAGWNEQFF

V: TRBV6-1
D: NA
size: NA
J: TRBJ1-2
DNA: TGTGCCACTAATAACGGCTACACCTTC
CDR3: CATNNGYTF

V: TRBV6-5
D: NA
size: once
J: TRBJ1-2
DNA: TGTGCCAGCAGACTAACAGGGCGAGACTATGGCTACACCTTC
CDR3: CASRLTGRDYGYTF

V: TRBV4-1
D: NA
size: NA
J: TRBJ2-2
DNA: TGCGCCAGCAGCCAGGAACAGGGTTCGACCGGGGAGCTGTTTTTT
CDR3: CASSQEQGSTGELFF

V: TRBV6-5
D: NA
size: NA
J: TRBJ2-5
DNA: TGTGCCAGCAGTTACTCTTCTCCGCAAGAGACCCAGTACTTC
CDR3: CASSYSSPQETQYF

V: TRBV19
D: NA
size: NA
J: TRBJ2-7
DNA: TGTGCCAGTAGCTCCGGGACTTGGTTGTACTTC
CDR3: CASSSGTWLYF

V: TRBV10-3
D: NA
size: NA
J: TRBJ1-1
DNA: TGTGCCATCAGGGGGGAACCGGGAGGCACTGAAGCTTTCTTT
CDR3: CAIRGEPGGTEAFF

V: TRBV6-8
D: TRBD1
size: once
J: TRBJ1-5
DNA: TGTGCCAGCCGACTTCCAGGGGGCGAGGGTCAGCCCCAGCATTTT
CDR3: CASRLPGGEGQPQHF

V: TRBV4-1
D: TRBD1
size: NA
J: TRBJ1-1
DNA: TGCGCCAGCAGCCAACCCAGACAGGGAGCGAACACTGAAGCTTTCTTT
CDR3: CASSQPRQGANTEAFF

V: TRBV11-2
D: TRBD2
size: NA
J: TRBJ2-7
DNA: TGTGCCAGCAGCTTAGATTGGCTAGCGGGAGAGGTCCTCGAGCAGTACTTC
CDR3: CASSLDWLAGEVLEQYF

V: TRBV27
D: NA
size: NA
J: TRBJ2-2
DNA: TGTGCCAGCAGTTTAGGGACACCCCAAGGGTGGACCGGGGAGCTGTTTTTT
CDR3: CASSLGTPQGWTGELFF

V: TRBV30
D: NA
size: once
J: TRBJ2-7
DNA: TGTGCCTGGAGTGTCTGGGGAGAAAACGAGCAGTACTTC
CDR3: CAWSVWGENEQYF

V: TRBV27
D: NA
size: NA
J: TRBJ2-5
DNA: TGTGCCAGCAATCTAAAGACGGAGACCCAGTACTTC
CDR3: CASNLKTETQYF

V: TRBV9
D: TRBD2
size: NA
J: TRBJ2-7
DNA: TGTGCCAGCAGCGTAGAAGGATCACTCCCGGGAGGGATCTACGAGCAGTACTTC
CDR3: CASSVEGSLPGGIYEQYF

V: TRBV9
D: TRBD2
size: NA
J: TRBJ2-3
DNA: TGTGCCAGCAGCGGCGGGGGATTCACAGATACGCAGTATTTT
CDR3: CASSGGGFTDTQYF

V: TRBV9
D: TRBD1
size: NA
J: TRBJ2-5
DNA: TGTGCCAGCAGCGAGGGGGACAGCCTAGCCCAAGAGACCCAGTACTTC
CDR3: CASSEGDSLAQETQYF

V: TRBV5-1
D: TRBD1
size: NA
J: TRBJ2-3
DNA: TGCGCCAGCAGCCAGGGACAGGGAACAGATACGCAGTATTTT
CDR3: CASSQGQGTDTQYF

V: TRBV30
D: NA
size: NA
J: TRBJ1-1
DNA: TGTGCCTGGAGTGTACTAAGCGGGACGGTAACTTTCTTT
CDR3: CAWSVLSGTVTFF

V: TRBV4-1
D: NA
size: NA
J: TRBJ2-1
DNA: TGCGCCAGCAGCCACCGAGCTTCCCCCCAGGATGAGCAGTTCTTC
CDR3: CASSHRASPQDEQFF

V: TRBV28
D: TRBD1
size: NA
J: TRBJ1-4
DNA: TGTGCCATCCCTGACAGGGTTAATGAAAAACTGTTTTTT
CDR3: CAIPDRVNEKLFF

V: TRBV9
D: NA
size: NA
J: TRBJ1-2
DNA: TGTGCCAGCAGCGTAGAAAATCTGGGAAACTATGGCTACACCTTC
CDR3: CASSVENLGNYGYTF

V: TRBV19
D: NA
size: NA
J: TRBJ2-7
DNA: TGTGCCAGTAGGTCGAATTCCTACGAGCAGTACTTC
CDR3: CASRSNSYEQYF

V: TRBV5-6
D: NA
size: NA
J: TRBJ1-2
DNA: TGTGCCAGCAGCTTGGAGGGCTCTGTCTATGGCTACACCTTC
CDR3: CASSLEGSVYGYTF

V: TRBV30
D: NA
size: once
J: TRBJ2-3
DNA: TGTGCCTGGATTCCTGGCCCGGCAGATACGCAGTATTTT
CDR3: CAWIPGPADTQYF

V: TRBV5-1
D: TRBD2
size: NA
J: TRBJ2-7
DNA: TGCGCCAGCTCCATTGTCGGGGGGTCGTACGAGCAGTACTTC
CDR3: CASSIVGGSYEQYF

V: TRBV7-2
D: TRBD2
size: NA
J: TRBJ2-1
DNA: TGTGCCAGCAGCTCCCCCATTTCGACTAGCCGTTACAATGAGCAGTTCTTC
CDR3: CASSSPISTSRYNEQFF

V: TRBV29-1
D: NA
size: NA
J: TRBJ2-7
DNA: TGCAGCGTTGAGACCTGGACAAGGAGCTCCTACGAGCAGTACTTC
CDR3: CSVETWTRSSYEQYF

V: TRBV30
D: NA
size: once
J: TRBJ1-2
DNA: TGTGCCTGGGATTATACAGGGCAGTATGGCTACACCTTC
CDR3: CAWDYTGQYGYTF

V: TRBV5-6
D: NA
size: NA
J: TRBJ1-5
DNA: TGTGCCAGCAGCTCGGGGACTCAGCCCCAGCATTTT
CDR3: CASSSGTQPQHF

V: TRBV6-5
D: TRBD2
size: NA
J: TRBJ2-1
DNA: TGTGCCAGCAGTCATTTAGCGGGAAACAATGAGCAGTTCTTC
CDR3: CASSHLAGNNEQFF

V: TRBV10-3
D: NA
size: NA
J: TRBJ1-3
DNA: TGTGCCATCAGCCCGGGACGGGGACACTCTGGAAACACCATATATTTT
CDR3: CAISPGRGHSGNTIYF

V: TRBV27
D: TRBD1
size: once
J: TRBJ2-7
DNA: TGTGCCAGCAGTCCACAGACAGGGGGCTACGAGCAGTACTTC
CDR3: CASSPQTGGYEQYF

V: TRBV7-3
D: NA
size: NA
J: TRBJ2-1
DNA: TGTGCCAGCAGCGCGCCCGGGACTAATGAGCAGTTCTTC
CDR3: CASSAPGTNEQFF

V: TRBV6-1
D: NA
size: once
J: TRBJ1-6
DNA: TGTGCCAGCAGTGAAGCGGGGTGGCAGGGTAGCTCCTATAATTCACCCCTCCACTTT
CDR3: CASSEAGWQGSSYNSPLHF

V: TRBV9
D: NA
size: NA
J: TRBJ2-1
DNA: TGTGCCAGCAGCATCGAAGGAGTGCCCAATGAGCAGTTCTTC
CDR3: CASSIEGVPNEQFF

V: TRBV7-8
D: NA
size: many
J: TRBJ2-3
DNA: TGTGCCAGCAGCTTCCCGTTTGGGACAGCGGGAGTTGGCACAGATACGCAGTATTTT
CDR3: CASSFPFGTAGVGTDTQYF

V: TRBV11-2
D: NA
size: NA
J: TRBJ2-7
DNA: TGTGCCAGCAGCCTGGGGTTAGGGATAAACTCCTACGAGCAGTACTTC
CDR3: CASSLGLGINSYEQYF

V: TRBV4-2
D: NA
size: NA
J: TRBJ1-2
DNA: TGTGCCAGCAGCCAAGATTGGGCAGGACTTGGCTACACCTTC
CDR3: CASSQDWAGLGYTF

V: TRBV27
D: NA
size: NA
J: TRBJ2-3
DNA: TGTGCCAGCAGTTGGGTGGGAGTTGGAGATACGCAGTATTTT
CDR3: CASSWVGVGDTQYF

V: TRBV6-1
D: TRBD2
size: NA
J: TRBJ2-1
DNA: TGTGCCAGCAGAGAACTGGGGGGGACCTCCTACAATGAGCAGTTCTTC
CDR3: CASRELGGTSYNEQFF

V: TRBV6-5
D: NA
size: NA
J: TRBJ1-2
DNA: TGTGCCAGCAGGGGCAGCCCCTATGGCTACACCTTC
CDR3: CASRGSPYGYTF

V: TRBV28
D: NA
size: NA
J: TRBJ1-5
DNA: TGTGCCAGCAGTTTACGGGGGTATAGCAATCAGCCCCAGCATTTT
CDR3: CASSLRGYSNQPQHF

V: TRBV27
D: TRBD2
size: NA
J: TRBJ2-7
DNA: TGTGCCAGCAGCCCGTGGGGGGGGTCCTACGAGCAGTACTTC
CDR3: CASSPWGGSYEQYF